This entry lists 7 T cell receptor beta chains sequenced from one sample in a study of shared clonotypes between healthy human individuals. Produced via immunoSEQ multiplex PCR; TCRdb's table is partial and in-frame only. The table records approximately 2.5 million clones, approximately 90% of them present only once. Sequencing input: naive CD4+ T cells sorted from blood. Specified subset: CD45RA+ positively selected. The receptors come from a man younger than 30 in good health.

This chain links TRBV6-1 with TRBJ1-3, with D possibly matching TRBD1 (6 bases). Trimming removed 6 bases from V and 11 bases from J, with 17 bases in between. The CDR3 length is 13 residues. Per the germline V gene, CDR1 is MNHNS and CDR2 is SASEGT. The CDR3 sequence is CASRPQQGSPIYF. The CDR3 DNA is TGTGCCAGCAGACCTCAACAGGGATCACCCATATATTTT.

Worth noting for this clone: A junction boundary mismatches the germline segment, possibly from a read error. The genes are TRBV7-7 and TRBJ2-1; D unresolved. Germline loops: CDR1 SSHAT, CDR2 FNYEAQ (reference sequence). The CDR3 has 16 amino acids. CDR3 protein: CASSLGSGVPYNEQFF. CDR3 sequence (DNA): TGTGCTAGCAGCTTAGGGTCGGGTGTACCTTACAATGAGCAGTTCTTC.

This clone was observed once. Other DNA sequences within the sample encode an identical CDR3. The chain links TRBV7-2 to TRBJ2-2; D gene uncertain. Germline CDR1 is SGHTA and CDR2 is FQGNSA. Trimming took 1 base from V and 1 from J, leaving 7 bases between them. The CDR3 is 15 residues long. In DNA form, the CDR3 reads TGTGCCAGCAGCTTAGGGACGGGGAACACCGGGGAGCTGTTTTTT. Its protein is CASSLGTGNTGELFF.

The gene calls are TRBV11-2 and TRBJ1-1; D is ambiguous. Deletions cut 1 base from V and 1 base from J, with 7 bases between. The CDR3 covers 14 residues. Germline V gene sequence: CDR1 SGHAT, CDR2 FQNNGV. The CDR3 sequence is CASSLGQTNTEAFF. As DNA, the CDR3 is TGTGCCAGCAGCTTAGGGCAGACGAACACTGAAGCTTTCTTT.

The V and J genes are TRBV2 and TRBJ2-5, with 11 bases aligning to TRBD1. Trimming cost V 6 bases and J 4 bases; bases outside gene matches: 7. CDR3 length equals 15 residues. Germline V gene data show CDR1 as SNHLY and CDR2 as FYNNEI. The CDR3 DNA follows: TGTGCCAGCAGCATCGGACAGGGGGCGCGAGAGACCCAGTACTTC. Residues: CASSIGQGARETQYF.

The gene calls are TRBV7-2 and TRBJ2-1, with D perhaps TRBD1 (6 bases). Germline CDR1 is SGHTA and CDR2 is FQGNSA. The V end was cut by 0 bases, the J end by 2 bases, with 11 bases between. The length of the CDR3 is 16 residues. The CDR3 DNA reads TGTGCCAGCAGCTTAGCTTCAGGGGTCACCTACAATGAGCAGTTCTTC. Its protein is CASSLASGVTYNEQFF. Supplemented by reference TRBV7-2 and TRBJ2-1, the full variable domain reads GAGVSQSPSNKVTEKGKDVELRCDPISGHTALYWYRQSLGQGLEFLIYFQGNSAPDKSGLPSDRFSAERTGGSVSTLTIQRTQQEDSAVYLCASSLASGVTYNEQFFGPGTRLTVL.

To note about this clone: This CDR3 is also generated by other DNA sequences in the sample. The genes are TRBV5-1 and TRBJ2-7; possibly TRBD2 for D (7 bases). Germline CDR1 reads SGHRS; CDR2 reads YFSETQ. V lost 0 bases to trimming and J lost 1 base, with 8 bases between them. The CDR3 contains 14 residues. The CDR3 nucleotides read TGCGCCAGCAGCTTGGAGGGGGGGTCCTACGAGCAGTACTTC. Its translation is CASSLEGGSYEQYF.